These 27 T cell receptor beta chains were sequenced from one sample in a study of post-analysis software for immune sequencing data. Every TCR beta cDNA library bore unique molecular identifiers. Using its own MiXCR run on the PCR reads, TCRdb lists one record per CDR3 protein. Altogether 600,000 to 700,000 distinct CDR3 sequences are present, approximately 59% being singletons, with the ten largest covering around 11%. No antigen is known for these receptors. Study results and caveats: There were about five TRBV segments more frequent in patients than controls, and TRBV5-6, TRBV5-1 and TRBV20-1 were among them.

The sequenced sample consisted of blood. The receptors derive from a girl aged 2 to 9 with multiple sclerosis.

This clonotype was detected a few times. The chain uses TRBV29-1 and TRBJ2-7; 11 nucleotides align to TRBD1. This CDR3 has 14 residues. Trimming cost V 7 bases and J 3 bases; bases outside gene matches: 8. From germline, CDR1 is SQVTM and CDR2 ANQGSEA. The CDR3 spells CSGSEGQGDYEQYF. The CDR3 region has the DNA TGCAGCGGATCCGAGGGACAGGGGGACTACGAGCAGTACTTC.

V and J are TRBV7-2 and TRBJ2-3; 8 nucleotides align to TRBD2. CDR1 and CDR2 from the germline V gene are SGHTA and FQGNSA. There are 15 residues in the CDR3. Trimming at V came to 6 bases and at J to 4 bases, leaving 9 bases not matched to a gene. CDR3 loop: CASRRGSGGADTQYF. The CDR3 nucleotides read TGTGCCAGCAGGCGAGGAAGCGGGGGTGCAGATACGCAGTATTTT.

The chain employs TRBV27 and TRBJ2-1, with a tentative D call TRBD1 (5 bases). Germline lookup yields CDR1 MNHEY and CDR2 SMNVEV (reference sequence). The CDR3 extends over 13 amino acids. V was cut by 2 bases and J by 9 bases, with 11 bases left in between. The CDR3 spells CASSLAGNPEQFF. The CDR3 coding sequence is TGTGCCAGCAGTTTAGCAGGGAACCCTGAGCAGTTCTTC.

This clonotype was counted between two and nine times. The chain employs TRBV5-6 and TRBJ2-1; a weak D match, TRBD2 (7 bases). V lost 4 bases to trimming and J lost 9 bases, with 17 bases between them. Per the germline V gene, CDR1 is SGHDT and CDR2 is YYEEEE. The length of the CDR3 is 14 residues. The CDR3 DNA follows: TGTGCCAGCAGCGGGGGCGGGGGAAGCGTTGAGCAGTTCTTC. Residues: CASSGGGGSVEQFF.

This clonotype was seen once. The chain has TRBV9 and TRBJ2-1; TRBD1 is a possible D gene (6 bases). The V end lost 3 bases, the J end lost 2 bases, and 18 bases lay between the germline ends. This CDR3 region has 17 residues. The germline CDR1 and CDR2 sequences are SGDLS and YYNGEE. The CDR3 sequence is CASSAWGQGITYNEQFF. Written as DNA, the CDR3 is TGTGCCAGCAGCGCCTGGGGGCAGGGGATCACCTACAATGAGCAGTTCTTC.

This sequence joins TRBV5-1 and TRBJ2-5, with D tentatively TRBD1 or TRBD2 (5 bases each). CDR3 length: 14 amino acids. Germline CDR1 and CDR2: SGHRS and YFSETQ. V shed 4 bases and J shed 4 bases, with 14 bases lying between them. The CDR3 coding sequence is TGCGCCAGCAGCCCGGGACCTAGGGGAGAGACCCAGTACTTC. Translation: CASSPGPRGETQYF.

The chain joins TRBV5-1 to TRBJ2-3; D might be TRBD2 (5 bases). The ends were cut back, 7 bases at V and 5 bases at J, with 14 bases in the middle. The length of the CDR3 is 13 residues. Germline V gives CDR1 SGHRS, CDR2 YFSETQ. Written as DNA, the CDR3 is TGCGCCAGCGGGTGGAGGAGTCTAGATACGCAGTATTTT. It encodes CASGWRSLDTQYF.

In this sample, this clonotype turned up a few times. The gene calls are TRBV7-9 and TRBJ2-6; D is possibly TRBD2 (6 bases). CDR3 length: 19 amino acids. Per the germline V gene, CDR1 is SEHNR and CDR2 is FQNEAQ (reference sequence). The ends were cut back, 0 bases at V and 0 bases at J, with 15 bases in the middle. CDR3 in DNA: TGTGCCAGCAGCTTAGCCAGGAGGGGAACCATCTCTGGGGCCAACGTCCTGACTTTC. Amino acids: CASSLARRGTISGANVLTF.

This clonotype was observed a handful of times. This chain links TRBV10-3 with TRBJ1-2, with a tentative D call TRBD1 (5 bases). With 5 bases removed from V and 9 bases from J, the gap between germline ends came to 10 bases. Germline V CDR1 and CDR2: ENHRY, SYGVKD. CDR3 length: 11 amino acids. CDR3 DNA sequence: TGTGCCATCAGTCCAGGGAATCGCTACACCTTC. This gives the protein CAISPGNRYTF.

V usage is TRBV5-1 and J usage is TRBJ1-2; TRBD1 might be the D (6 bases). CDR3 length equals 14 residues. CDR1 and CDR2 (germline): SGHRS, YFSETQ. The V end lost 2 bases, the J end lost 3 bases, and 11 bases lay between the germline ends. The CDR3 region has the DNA TGCGCCAGCAGCTTCCTACAGGGTGACTATGGCTACACCTTC. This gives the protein CASSFLQGDYGYTF.

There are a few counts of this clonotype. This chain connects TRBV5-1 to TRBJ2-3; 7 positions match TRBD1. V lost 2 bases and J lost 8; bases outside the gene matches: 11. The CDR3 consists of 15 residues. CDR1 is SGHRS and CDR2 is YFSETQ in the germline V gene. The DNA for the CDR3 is TGCGCCAGCAGCTTAGGGGGCCCCGATCGGGCTACGCAGTATTTT. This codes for CASSLGGPDRATQYF. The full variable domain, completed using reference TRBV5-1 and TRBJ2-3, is KAGVTQTPRYLIKTRGQQVTLSCSPISGHRSVSWYQQTPGQGLQFLFEYFSETQRNKGNFPGRFSGRQFSNSRSEMNVSTLELGDSALYLCASSLGGPDRATQYFGPGTRLTVL.

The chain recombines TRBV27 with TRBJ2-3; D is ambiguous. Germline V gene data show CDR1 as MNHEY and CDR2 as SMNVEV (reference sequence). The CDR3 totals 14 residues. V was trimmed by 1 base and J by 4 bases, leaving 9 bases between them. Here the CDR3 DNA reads TGTGCCAGCAGTTTATGGGTCGATGCAGATACGCAGTATTTT. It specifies CASSLWVDADTQYF.

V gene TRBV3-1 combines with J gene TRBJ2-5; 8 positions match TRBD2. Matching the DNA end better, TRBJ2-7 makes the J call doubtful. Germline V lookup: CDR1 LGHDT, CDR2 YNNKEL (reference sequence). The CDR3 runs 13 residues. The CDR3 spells CASSQAGTSEQYF. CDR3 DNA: TGTGCCAGCAGCCAAGCCGGGACTAGCGAGCAGTACTTC.

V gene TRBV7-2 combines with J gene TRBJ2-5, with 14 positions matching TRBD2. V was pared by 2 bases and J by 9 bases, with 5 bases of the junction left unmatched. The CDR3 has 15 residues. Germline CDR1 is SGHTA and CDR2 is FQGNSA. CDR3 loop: CASSLQGLAGEAQYF. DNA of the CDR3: TGTGCCAGCAGCTTACAGGGACTAGCGGGGGAGGCCCAGTACTTC.

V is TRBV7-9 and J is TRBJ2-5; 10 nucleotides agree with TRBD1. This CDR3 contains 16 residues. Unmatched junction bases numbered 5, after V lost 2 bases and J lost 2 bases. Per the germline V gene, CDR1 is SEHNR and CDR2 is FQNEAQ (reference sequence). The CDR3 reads CASSLLGQGWQETQYF. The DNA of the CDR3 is TGTGCCAGCAGCTTATTGGGACAGGGGTGGCAAGAGACCCAGTACTTC.

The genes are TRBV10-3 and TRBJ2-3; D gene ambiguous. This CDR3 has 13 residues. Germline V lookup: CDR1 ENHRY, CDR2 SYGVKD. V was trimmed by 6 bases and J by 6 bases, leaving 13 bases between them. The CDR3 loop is CAISPASEDTQYF. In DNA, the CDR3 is TGTGCCATCAGCCCCGCGAGTGAGGATACGCAGTATTTT.

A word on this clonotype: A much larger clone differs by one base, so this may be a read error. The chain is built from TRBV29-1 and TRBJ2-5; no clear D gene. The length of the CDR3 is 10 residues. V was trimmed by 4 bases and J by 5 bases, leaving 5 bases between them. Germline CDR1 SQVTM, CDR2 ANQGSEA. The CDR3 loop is CSVGVETQYF. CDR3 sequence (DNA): TGCAGCGTTGGAGTTGAGACCCAGTACTTC.

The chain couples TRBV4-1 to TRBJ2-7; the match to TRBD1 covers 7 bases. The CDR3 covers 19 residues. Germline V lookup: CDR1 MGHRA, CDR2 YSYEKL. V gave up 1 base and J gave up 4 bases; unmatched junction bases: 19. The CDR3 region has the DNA TGCGCCAGCAGCCAAGGGGGCAACCCGGGACAGCGCCTAGGGTACGAGCAGTACTTC. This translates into CASSQGGNPGQRLGYEQYF.

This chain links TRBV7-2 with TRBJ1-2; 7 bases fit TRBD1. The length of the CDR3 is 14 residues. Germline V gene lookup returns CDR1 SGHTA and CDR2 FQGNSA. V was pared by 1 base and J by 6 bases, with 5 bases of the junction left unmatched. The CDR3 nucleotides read TGTGCCAGCAGCTTAGGTCGACAGGGAGATGGCTACACCTTC. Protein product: CASSLGRQGDGYTF.

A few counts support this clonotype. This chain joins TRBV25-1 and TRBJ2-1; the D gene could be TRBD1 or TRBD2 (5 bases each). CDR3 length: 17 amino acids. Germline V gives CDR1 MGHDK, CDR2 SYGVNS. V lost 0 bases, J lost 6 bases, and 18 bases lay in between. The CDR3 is CASSEYLGQGAGNEQFF. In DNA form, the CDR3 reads TGTGCCAGCAGTGAATATTTAGGGCAGGGAGCCGGCAATGAGCAGTTCTTC.

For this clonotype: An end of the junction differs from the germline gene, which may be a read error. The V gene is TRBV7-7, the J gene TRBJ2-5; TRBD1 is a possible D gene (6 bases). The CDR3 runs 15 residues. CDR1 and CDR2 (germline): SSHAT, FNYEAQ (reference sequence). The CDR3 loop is CASSLGRGGLDEQYF. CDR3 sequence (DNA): TGTGCTAGCAGCTTAGGCAGGGGCGGCCTGGATGAGCAGTACTTC.

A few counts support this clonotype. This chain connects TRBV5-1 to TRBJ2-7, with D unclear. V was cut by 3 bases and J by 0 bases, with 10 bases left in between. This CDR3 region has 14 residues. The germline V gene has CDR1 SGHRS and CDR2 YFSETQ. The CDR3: CASSYQTGSYEQYF. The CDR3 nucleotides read TGCGCCAGCAGCTACCAGACTGGCTCCTACGAGCAGTACTTC.

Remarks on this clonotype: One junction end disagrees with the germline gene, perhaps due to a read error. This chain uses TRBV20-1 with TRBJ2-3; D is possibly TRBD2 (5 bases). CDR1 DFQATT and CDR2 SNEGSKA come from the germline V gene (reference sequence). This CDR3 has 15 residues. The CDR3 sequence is CGATPWTEKVDTQYF. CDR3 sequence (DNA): TGCGGTGCCACCCCTTGGACTGAGAAGGTAGATACGCAGTATTTT.

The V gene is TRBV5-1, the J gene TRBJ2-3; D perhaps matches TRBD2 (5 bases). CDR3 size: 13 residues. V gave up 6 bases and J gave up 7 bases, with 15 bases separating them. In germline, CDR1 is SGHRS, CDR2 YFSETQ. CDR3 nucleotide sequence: TGCGCCAGCAATGAGGGAAACTCATATACGCAGTATTTT. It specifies CASNEGNSYTQYF.

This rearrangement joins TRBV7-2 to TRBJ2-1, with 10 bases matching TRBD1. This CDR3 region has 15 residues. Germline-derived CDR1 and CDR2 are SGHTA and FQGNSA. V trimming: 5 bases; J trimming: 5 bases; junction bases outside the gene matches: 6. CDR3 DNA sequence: TGTGCCAGCAGCGAGGACAGGGGGACCCACAATGAGCAGTTCTTC. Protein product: CASSEDRGTHNEQFF.

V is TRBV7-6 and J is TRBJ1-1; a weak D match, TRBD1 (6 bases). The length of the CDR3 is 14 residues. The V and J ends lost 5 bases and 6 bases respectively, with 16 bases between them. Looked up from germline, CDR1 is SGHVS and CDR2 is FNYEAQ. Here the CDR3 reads CASSLSSGAAEAFF. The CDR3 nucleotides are TGTGCCAGCAGCCTCTCTTCAGGGGCCGCTGAAGCTTTCTTT.

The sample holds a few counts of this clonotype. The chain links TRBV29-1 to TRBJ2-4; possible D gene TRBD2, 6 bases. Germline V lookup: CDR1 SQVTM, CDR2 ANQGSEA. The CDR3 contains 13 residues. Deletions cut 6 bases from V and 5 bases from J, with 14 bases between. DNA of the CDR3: TGCAGCGTAGTAGCGGATCCGGAAAACATTCAGTACTTC. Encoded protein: CSVVADPENIQYF.